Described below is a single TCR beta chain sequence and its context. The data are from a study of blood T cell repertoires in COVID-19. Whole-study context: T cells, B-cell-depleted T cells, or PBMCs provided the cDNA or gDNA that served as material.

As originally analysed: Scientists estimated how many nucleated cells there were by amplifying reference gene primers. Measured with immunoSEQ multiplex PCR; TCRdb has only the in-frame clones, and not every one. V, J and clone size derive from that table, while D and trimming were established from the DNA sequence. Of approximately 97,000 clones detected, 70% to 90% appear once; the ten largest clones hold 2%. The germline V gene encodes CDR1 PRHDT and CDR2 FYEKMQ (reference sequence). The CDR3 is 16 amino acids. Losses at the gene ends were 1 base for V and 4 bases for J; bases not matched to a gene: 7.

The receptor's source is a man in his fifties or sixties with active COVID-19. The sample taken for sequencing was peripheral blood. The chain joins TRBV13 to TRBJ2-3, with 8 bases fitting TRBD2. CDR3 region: CASSLVSGGGADTQYF. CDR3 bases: TGTGCCAGCAGCTTAGTAAGCGGGGGCGGGGCAGATACGCAGTATTTT. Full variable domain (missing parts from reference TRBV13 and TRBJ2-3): AAGVIQSPRHLIKEKRETATLKCYPIPRHDTVYWYQQGPGQDPQFLISFYEKMQSDKGSIPDRFSAQQFSDYHSELNMSSLELGDSALYFCASSLVSGGGADTQYFGPGTRLTVL.